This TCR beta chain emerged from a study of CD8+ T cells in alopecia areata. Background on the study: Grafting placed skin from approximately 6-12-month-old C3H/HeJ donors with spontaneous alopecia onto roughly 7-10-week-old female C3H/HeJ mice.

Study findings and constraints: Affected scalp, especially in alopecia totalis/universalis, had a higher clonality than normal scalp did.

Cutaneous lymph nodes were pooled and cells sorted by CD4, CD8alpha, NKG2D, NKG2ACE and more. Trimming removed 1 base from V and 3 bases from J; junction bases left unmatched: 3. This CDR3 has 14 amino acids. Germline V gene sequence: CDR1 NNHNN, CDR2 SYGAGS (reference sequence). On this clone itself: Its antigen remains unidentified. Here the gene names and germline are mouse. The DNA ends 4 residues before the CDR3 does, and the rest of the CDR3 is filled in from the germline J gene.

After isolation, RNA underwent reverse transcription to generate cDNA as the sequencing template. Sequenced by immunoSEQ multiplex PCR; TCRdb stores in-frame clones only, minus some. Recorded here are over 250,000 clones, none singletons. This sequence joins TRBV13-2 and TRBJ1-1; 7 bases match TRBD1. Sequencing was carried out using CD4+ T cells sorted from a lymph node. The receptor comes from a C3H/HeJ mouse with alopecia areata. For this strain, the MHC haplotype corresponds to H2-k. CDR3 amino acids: CASGDPGTDTEVFF. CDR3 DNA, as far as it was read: TGTGCCAGCGGTGATCCCGGGACAGACACA.